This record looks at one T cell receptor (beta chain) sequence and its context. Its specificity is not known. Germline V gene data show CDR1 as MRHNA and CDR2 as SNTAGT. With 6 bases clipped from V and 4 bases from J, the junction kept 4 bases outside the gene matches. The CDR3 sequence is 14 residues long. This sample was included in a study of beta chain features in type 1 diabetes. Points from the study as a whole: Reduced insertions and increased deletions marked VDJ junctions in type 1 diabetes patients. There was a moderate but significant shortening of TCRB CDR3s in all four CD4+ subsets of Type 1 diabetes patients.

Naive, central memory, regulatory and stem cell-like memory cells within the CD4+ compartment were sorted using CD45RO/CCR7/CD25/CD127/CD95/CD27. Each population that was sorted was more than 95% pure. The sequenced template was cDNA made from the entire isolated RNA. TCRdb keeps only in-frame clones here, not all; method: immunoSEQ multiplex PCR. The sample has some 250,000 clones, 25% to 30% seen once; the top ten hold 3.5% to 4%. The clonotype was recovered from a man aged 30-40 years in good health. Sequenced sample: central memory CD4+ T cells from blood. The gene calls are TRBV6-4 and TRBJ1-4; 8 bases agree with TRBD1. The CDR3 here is CASSLTGDNEKLFF. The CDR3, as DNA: TGTGCCAGCAGCTTGACAGGGGATAATGAAAAACTGTTTTTT.